This entry is about one T cell receptor beta chain. Its antigen is unidentified. This specimen comes from a study of blood T cells in healthy people across ages. Study observations and caveats: Fewer expanded clones and more diversity marked long-lived versus aged donors.

The J segment lost 8 bases and the V segment lost 3 bases, leaving 23 bases of the junction unmatched. Germline CDR1 is SGHRS and CDR2 is YFSETQ. This CDR3 region has 20 residues. With a J-beta primer mix and a sample-barcoded 5' primer, a second PCR ran about 7 to 11 cycles. TCRdb used MiXCR to reprocess the 5' RACE reads, holding one entry per CDR3 protein. This sample has about 510,000 distinct CDR3 sequences, with about 27% found just once. These data were also filed under a second study, of T cells of mothers and their children. From that study: Each mother yielded more than 8 million TCR beta CDR3 reads. Each child yielded approximately 3 million reads.

This clonotype originated in a boy between 2 and 10 years old in good health. Sequencing was done on a sample of blood. The chain links TRBV5-1 to TRBJ2-3; 11 bases match TRBD2. CDR3 sequence (DNA): TGCGCCAGCAGCTCCCAAGGGGCTAGCGGGGGGACCTCCACCCCAGGTACGCAGTATTTT. It codes for CASSSQGASGGTSTPGTQYF.